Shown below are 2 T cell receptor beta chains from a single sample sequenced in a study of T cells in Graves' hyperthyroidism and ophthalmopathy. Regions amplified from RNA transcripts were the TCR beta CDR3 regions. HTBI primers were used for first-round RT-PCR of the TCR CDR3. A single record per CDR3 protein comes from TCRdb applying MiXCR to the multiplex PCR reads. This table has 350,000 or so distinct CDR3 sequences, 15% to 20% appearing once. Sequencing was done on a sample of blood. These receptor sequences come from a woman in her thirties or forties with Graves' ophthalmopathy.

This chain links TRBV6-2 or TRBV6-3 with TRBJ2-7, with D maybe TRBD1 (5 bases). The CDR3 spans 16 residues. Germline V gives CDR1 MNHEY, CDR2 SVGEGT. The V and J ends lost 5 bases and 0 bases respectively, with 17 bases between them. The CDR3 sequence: CASSPLRVLSSYEQYF. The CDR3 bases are TGTGCCAGCAGTCCACTCAGGGTCCTGAGCTCCTACGAGCAGTACTTC.

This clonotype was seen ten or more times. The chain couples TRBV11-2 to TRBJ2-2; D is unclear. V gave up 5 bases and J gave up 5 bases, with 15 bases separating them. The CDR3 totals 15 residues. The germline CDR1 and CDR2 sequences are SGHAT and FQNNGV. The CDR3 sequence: CASSPDTMGTGELFF. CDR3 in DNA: TGTGCCAGCAGCCCAGACACGATGGGAACCGGGGAGCTGTTTTTT.